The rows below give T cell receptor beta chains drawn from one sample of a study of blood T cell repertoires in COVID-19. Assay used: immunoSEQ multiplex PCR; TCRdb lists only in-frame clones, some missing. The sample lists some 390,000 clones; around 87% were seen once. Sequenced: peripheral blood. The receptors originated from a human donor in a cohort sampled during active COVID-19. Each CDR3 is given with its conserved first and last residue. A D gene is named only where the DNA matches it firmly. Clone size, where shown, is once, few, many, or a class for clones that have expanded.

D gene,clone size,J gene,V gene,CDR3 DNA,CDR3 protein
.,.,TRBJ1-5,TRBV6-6,TGTGCCAGCAGTACAACGGACAGTAGGCGCGATCAGCCCCAGCATTTT,CASSTTDSRRDQPQHF
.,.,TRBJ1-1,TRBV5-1,TGCGCCAGCAGCTCGATGACAGGCACCCTCACTGAAGCTTTCTTT,CASSSMTGTLTEAFF
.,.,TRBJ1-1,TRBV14,TGTGCCAGCAGCCAAGATAAAGGCGTAGGGGACACTGAAGCTTTCTTT,CASSQDKGVGDTEAFF
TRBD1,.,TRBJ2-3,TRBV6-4,TGTGCCAGCAGGGCCGGGACAGGGAGCACAGATACGCAGTATTTT,CASRAGTGSTDTQYF
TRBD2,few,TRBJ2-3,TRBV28,TGTGCCAGCAGTAGCGGGGGGGCCACGGATACGCAGTATTTT,CASSSGGATDTQYF
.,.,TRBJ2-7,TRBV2,TGTGCCAGCGGCCTTAGGGGGGGGGCAGATGAGCAGTACTTC,CASGLRGGADEQYF
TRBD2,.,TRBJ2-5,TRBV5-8,TGTGCCAGCAGCCGGACTAGCGGGGGGGCGCGGCAAGAGACCCAGTACTTC,CASSRTSGGARQETQYF
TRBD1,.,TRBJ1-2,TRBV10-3,TGTGCCATCACCCAGGGACAGGGGGCAAGTGGCTACACCTTC,CAITQGQGASGYTF
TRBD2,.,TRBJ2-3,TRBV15,TGTGCCGCCCGGCGGGGGGCTTCCACAGATACGCAGTATTTT,CAARRGASTDTQYF
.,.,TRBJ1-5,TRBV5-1,TGCGCCAGCAGCTTCGAGGGGGGGGGTCAGCCCCAGCATTTT,CASSFEGGGQPQHF
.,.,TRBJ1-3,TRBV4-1,TGCGCCAGCAGCCAACCTCAGGGCTCTGGAAACACCATATATTTT,CASSQPQGSGNTIYF
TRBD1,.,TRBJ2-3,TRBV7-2,TGTGCCAGCAGCCTCCGGGGACAGGGAAGCACAGATACGCAGTATTTT,CASSLRGQGSTDTQYF